The rows below give T cell receptor beta chains drawn from one sample of a study of human T cells and chemical hapten exposure. TCRdb fed the RACE reads into MiXCR, producing one record per CDR3 protein. This table has tens of thousands of distinct CDR3 sequences, around 15% appearing once. The sequences come from whole blood, collected in connection with sensitization to the hapten diphenylcyclopropenone (DPC). The receptors stem from a woman in her forties or fifties with alopecia areata. Some clones in this sample may be carry-over from other donors' samples. Both conserved end residues are part of each CDR3. Fields, in order: J gene, clone size, V gene, D gene, CDR3 protein, CDR3 DNA. D genes are given only for firm matches. Some rows mark clone size as missing; the rest say once, few, many or name a class of expanded clone.

j_call: TRBJ2-3; clone_size: -; v_call: TRBV7-2; d_call: -; cdr3_aa: CASSFPATDTQYF; cdr3_nt: TGTGCCAGCAGCTTCCCGGCCACAGATACGCAGTATTTT
j_call: TRBJ2-7; clone_size: -; v_call: TRBV2; d_call: -; cdr3_aa: CASQWGYEQYF; cdr3_nt: TGTGCCAGCCAGTGGGGGTACGAGCAGTACTTC
j_call: TRBJ1-5; clone_size: -; v_call: TRBV28; d_call: -; cdr3_aa: CASSFKGFQPQHF; cdr3_nt: TGTGCCAGCAGTTTTAAGGGTTTTCAGCCCCAGCATTTT
j_call: TRBJ1-1; clone_size: many; v_call: TRBV18; d_call: -; cdr3_aa: CASSPPRGGRNTEAFF; cdr3_nt: TGTGCCAGCTCACCACCTCGGGGGGGGCGAAACACTGAAGCTTTCTTT
j_call: TRBJ2-7; clone_size: -; v_call: TRBV21-1; d_call: -; cdr3_aa: CVDRSSYEQYF; cdr3_nt: TGTGTGGACAGGTCATCCTACGAGCAGTACTTC
j_call: TRBJ2-1; clone_size: few; v_call: TRBV28; d_call: -; cdr3_aa: CASAPGDSYNEQFF; cdr3_nt: TGTGCCAGCGCCCCGGGGGACTCCTACAATGAGCAGTTCTTC
j_call: TRBJ2-7; clone_size: few; v_call: TRBV7-6; d_call: TRBD2; cdr3_aa: CASSPEVAGPYEQYF; cdr3_nt: TGTGCCAGCAGCCCGGAGGTAGCGGGACCGTACGAGCAGTACTTC
j_call: TRBJ1-1; clone_size: -; v_call: TRBV30; d_call: -; cdr3_aa: CAWTRAGDFAEAFF; cdr3_nt: TGTGCCTGGACCAGGGCAGGAGATTTCGCTGAAGCTTTCTTT
j_call: TRBJ2-7; clone_size: -; v_call: TRBV6-5; d_call: -; cdr3_aa: CASSPHGSNYEQYF; cdr3_nt: TGTGCCAGCAGTCCCCACGGGAGTAACTACGAGCAGTACTTC
j_call: TRBJ1-5; clone_size: few; v_call: TRBV7-8; d_call: -; cdr3_aa: CASSSQTLGRNQPQHF; cdr3_nt: TGTGCCAGCAGCTCGCAAACGTTGGGGAGGAATCAGCCCCAGCATTTT
j_call: TRBJ2-3; clone_size: few; v_call: TRBV10-3; d_call: -; cdr3_aa: CAISDGSVAGADTQYF; cdr3_nt: TGTGCCATCAGTGATGGGTCGGTGGCGGGCGCAGATACGCAGTATTTT
j_call: TRBJ2-1; clone_size: -; v_call: TRBV11-3; d_call: TRBD1; cdr3_aa: CASSSAGTGARDEQFF; cdr3_nt: TGTGCCAGCAGCTCTGCCGGGACAGGGGCTCGCGATGAGCAGTTCTTC
j_call: TRBJ1-2; clone_size: few; v_call: TRBV12-3/TRBV12-4; d_call: TRBD1; cdr3_aa: CASSSTFGTGNYGYTF; cdr3_nt: TGTGCCAGCAGTTCAACCTTCGGGACAGGCAACTATGGCTACACCTTC
j_call: TRBJ1-5; clone_size: few; v_call: TRBV19; d_call: TRBD1; cdr3_aa: CASSEARTGNQPQHF; cdr3_nt: TGTGCCAGTAGTGAGGCCCGGACAGGGAATCAGCCCCAGCATTTT
j_call: TRBJ1-2; clone_size: -; v_call: TRBV29-1; d_call: TRBD1; cdr3_aa: CSVATGAYGYTF; cdr3_nt: TGCAGCGTAGCAACAGGGGCGTATGGCTACACCTTC
j_call: TRBJ1-2; clone_size: few; v_call: TRBV4-2; d_call: -; cdr3_aa: CASSQEAAIYGYTF; cdr3_nt: TGTGCCAGCAGCCAAGAAGCTGCGATCTATGGCTACACCTTC
j_call: TRBJ1-3; clone_size: -; v_call: TRBV4-1; d_call: TRBD1; cdr3_aa: CASSHPTGDTGNTIYF; cdr3_nt: TGCGCCAGCAGCCATCCAACAGGGGATACTGGAAACACCATATATTTT
j_call: TRBJ2-2; clone_size: few; v_call: TRBV4-2; d_call: -; cdr3_aa: CASTPRWGRNTGELFF; cdr3_nt: TGTGCCAGCACCCCGAGGTGGGGGAGGAACACCGGGGAGCTGTTTTTT
j_call: TRBJ1-1; clone_size: few; v_call: TRBV7-9; d_call: -; cdr3_aa: CASSLENTEAFF; cdr3_nt: TGTGCCAGCAGCTTGGAGAACACTGAAGCTTTCTTT
j_call: TRBJ1-6; clone_size: few; v_call: TRBV11-1; d_call: -; cdr3_aa: CASSLDRNSPLHF; cdr3_nt: TGTGCCAGCAGCTTGGACAGAAATTCACCCCTCCACTTT
j_call: TRBJ1-5; clone_size: -; v_call: TRBV7-2; d_call: -; cdr3_aa: CASSTEVSGAQPQHF; cdr3_nt: TGTGCCAGCAGCACCGAGGTTTCAGGGGCTCAGCCCCAGCATTTT
j_call: TRBJ2-1; clone_size: few; v_call: TRBV11-2; d_call: -; cdr3_aa: CASSLEVAANEQFF; cdr3_nt: TGTGCCAGCAGCTTAGAAGTTGCGGCTAATGAGCAGTTCTTC
j_call: TRBJ1-1; clone_size: many; v_call: TRBV12-3/TRBV12-4; d_call: TRBD1; cdr3_aa: CASSSPGTGANTEAFF; cdr3_nt: TGTGCCAGCAGTTCTCCCGGGACAGGGGCGAACACTGAAGCTTTCTTT
j_call: TRBJ2-5; clone_size: -; v_call: TRBV7-6; d_call: -; cdr3_aa: CASSLTANQETQYF; cdr3_nt: TGTGCCAGCAGCTTAACGGCCAACCAAGAGACCCAGTACTTC
j_call: TRBJ2-6; clone_size: -; v_call: TRBV7-9; d_call: -; cdr3_aa: CASRKQIPGANVLTF; cdr3_nt: TGTGCCAGCAGGAAACAGATCCCTGGGGCCAACGTCCTGACTTTC
j_call: TRBJ1-1; clone_size: -; v_call: TRBV10-3; d_call: -; cdr3_aa: CAISESISIRTEAFF; cdr3_nt: TGTGCCATCAGTGAGTCGATCAGTATCAGAACTGAAGCTTTCTTT
j_call: TRBJ2-1; clone_size: few; v_call: TRBV19; d_call: -; cdr3_aa: CASSIGPTPQPLF; cdr3_nt: TGTGCCAGTAGTATCGGCCCTACCCCTCAACCTCTCTTC
j_call: TRBJ2-3; clone_size: -; v_call: TRBV6-1; d_call: TRBD2; cdr3_aa: CASSKFTGTSEDTQYF; cdr3_nt: TGTGCCAGCAGCAAATTCACCGGGACTAGCGAAGATACGCAGTATTTT
j_call: TRBJ2-3; clone_size: -; v_call: TRBV5-1; d_call: -; cdr3_aa: CASRDAGSTDTQYF; cdr3_nt: TGCGCCAGCAGGGACGCGGGTAGCACAGATACGCAGTATTTT
j_call: TRBJ2-7; clone_size: few; v_call: TRBV27; d_call: -; cdr3_aa: CASSPRRTQNYEQYF; cdr3_nt: TGTGCCAGCAGTCCAAGAAGAACTCAGAACTACGAGCAGTACTTC
j_call: TRBJ2-3; clone_size: few; v_call: TRBV18; d_call: -; cdr3_aa: CASSPRRTDTQYF; cdr3_nt: TGTGCCAGCTCACCACGCCGGACAGATACGCAGTATTTT
j_call: TRBJ2-3; clone_size: few; v_call: TRBV20-1; d_call: TRBD2; cdr3_aa: CSARDAGGQVDTQYF; cdr3_nt: TGCAGTGCTAGAGATGCGGGGGGCCAAGTAGATACGCAGTATTTT
j_call: TRBJ2-3; clone_size: many; v_call: TRBV5-4; d_call: TRBD2; cdr3_aa: CASSRELAGGADTQYF; cdr3_nt: TGTGCCAGCAGCCGGGAACTAGCGGGAGGGGCAGATACGCAGTATTTT
j_call: TRBJ2-7; clone_size: -; v_call: TRBV28; d_call: -; cdr3_aa: CASSLANEQYF; cdr3_nt: TGTGCCAGCAGTTTAGCTAACGAGCAGTACTTC
j_call: TRBJ2-7; clone_size: -; v_call: TRBV5-4; d_call: -; cdr3_aa: CASSLDRRRYEQYF; cdr3_nt: TGTGCCAGCAGCTTGGACAGGCGCCGTTACGAGCAGTACTTC
j_call: TRBJ2-1; clone_size: -; v_call: TRBV20-1; d_call: TRBD1; cdr3_aa: CSAPLQGAISGNEQFF; cdr3_nt: TGCAGTGCCCCGTTACAGGGGGCAATATCAGGGAATGAGCAGTTCTTC
j_call: TRBJ2-5; clone_size: few; v_call: TRBV11-2; d_call: -; cdr3_aa: CASSSGSQSQETQYF; cdr3_nt: TGTGCCAGCAGCTCTGGCTCCCAAAGCCAAGAGACCCAGTACTTC
j_call: TRBJ1-4; clone_size: many; v_call: TRBV29-1; d_call: TRBD1; cdr3_aa: CSVTGGTTNEKLFF; cdr3_nt: TGCAGCGTCACAGGGGGGACAACTAATGAAAAACTGTTTTTT
j_call: TRBJ2-4; clone_size: -; v_call: TRBV11-2; d_call: -; cdr3_aa: CASSRGQGNIQYF; cdr3_nt: TGTGCCAGCAGCCGAGGTCAGGGAAACATTCAGTACTTC
j_call: TRBJ1-3; clone_size: -; v_call: TRBV6-5; d_call: -; cdr3_aa: CASSPNRESGNTIYF; cdr3_nt: TGTGCCAGTTCCCCCAACAGGGAGTCTGGAAACACCATATATTTT
j_call: TRBJ2-1; clone_size: many; v_call: TRBV20-1; d_call: -; cdr3_aa: CSARPGTSQGNEQFF; cdr3_nt: TGCAGTGCTAGACCAGGGACTTCCCAGGGGAATGAGCAGTTCTTC
j_call: TRBJ1-1; clone_size: -; v_call: TRBV20-1; d_call: TRBD1; cdr3_aa: CSAGDRYYRADTEAFF; cdr3_nt: TGCAGTGCTGGGGACAGGTACTACCGGGCGGACACTGAAGCTTTCTTT
j_call: TRBJ2-1; clone_size: -; v_call: TRBV7-9; d_call: -; cdr3_aa: CATARDLLYNEQFF; cdr3_nt: TGTGCCACGGCCCGGGACTTGCTATACAATGAGCAGTTCTTC
j_call: TRBJ1-2; clone_size: -; v_call: TRBV7-8; d_call: -; cdr3_aa: CASSLSGTRGYTF; cdr3_nt: TGTGCCAGCAGCTTATCAGGGACAAGGGGCTACACCTTC
j_call: TRBJ2-5; clone_size: few; v_call: TRBV28; d_call: TRBD1; cdr3_aa: CASSGGTGTQETQYF; cdr3_nt: TGTGCCAGCAGTGGCGGGACAGGGACCCAAGAGACCCAGTACTTC
j_call: TRBJ2-2; clone_size: -; v_call: TRBV2; d_call: TRBD2; cdr3_aa: CASSELAVNTGELFF; cdr3_nt: TGTGCCAGCAGTGAGCTAGCGGTGAACACCGGGGAGCTGTTTTTT
j_call: TRBJ2-1; clone_size: few; v_call: TRBV6-6; d_call: TRBD1; cdr3_aa: CASSYQGTGRNEQFF; cdr3_nt: TGTGCCAGCAGTTACCAAGGGACAGGGAGGAATGAGCAGTTCTTC
j_call: TRBJ2-2; clone_size: few; v_call: TRBV11-2; d_call: TRBD2; cdr3_aa: CASSLGGGRAAGELFF; cdr3_nt: TGTGCCAGCAGCTTAGGAGGCGGGAGGGCAGCCGGGGAGCTGTTTTTT
j_call: TRBJ2-1; clone_size: few; v_call: TRBV11-1; d_call: -; cdr3_aa: CASSFQQDNEQFF; cdr3_nt: TGTGCCAGCAGCTTCCAGCAGGACAATGAGCAGTTCTTC
j_call: TRBJ2-2; clone_size: few; v_call: TRBV29-1; d_call: -; cdr3_aa: CSVGGQEFPGELFF; cdr3_nt: TGCAGCGTGGGGGGACAAGAGTTCCCCGGGGAGCTGTTTTTT
j_call: TRBJ2-6; clone_size: few; v_call: TRBV12-3/TRBV12-4; d_call: -; cdr3_aa: CASSPWAGANVLTF; cdr3_nt: TGTGCCAGCAGTCCCTGGGCTGGGGCCAACGTCCTGACTTTC
j_call: TRBJ2-1; clone_size: many; v_call: TRBV12-3/TRBV12-4; d_call: TRBD2; cdr3_aa: CASSLPGLAGEHEQFF; cdr3_nt: TGTGCCAGCAGTTTACCGGGACTAGCGGGAGAGCATGAGCAGTTCTTC
j_call: TRBJ2-3; clone_size: -; v_call: TRBV7-6; d_call: -; cdr3_aa: CASSSFRADTQYF; cdr3_nt: TGTGCCAGCAGCTCATTCAGGGCAGATACGCAGTATTTT